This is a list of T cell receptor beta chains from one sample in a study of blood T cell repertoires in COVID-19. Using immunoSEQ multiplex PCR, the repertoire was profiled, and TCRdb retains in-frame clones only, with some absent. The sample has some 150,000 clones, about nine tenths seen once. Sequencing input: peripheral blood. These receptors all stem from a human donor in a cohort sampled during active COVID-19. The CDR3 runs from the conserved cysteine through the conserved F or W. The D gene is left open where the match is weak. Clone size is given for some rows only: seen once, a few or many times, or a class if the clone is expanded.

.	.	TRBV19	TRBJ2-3	CASSPPGTDTQYF	TGTGCCAGTAGTCCCCCAGGCACAGATACGCAGTATTTT
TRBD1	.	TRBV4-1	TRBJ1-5	CASSRGTGLNQPQHF	TGCGCCAGCAGCCGAGGGACAGGACTCAATCAGCCCCAGCATTTT
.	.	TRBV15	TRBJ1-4	CATSRDLGGGEKLFF	TGTGCCACCAGCAGAGATCTGGGGGGAGGGGAAAAACTGTTTTTT
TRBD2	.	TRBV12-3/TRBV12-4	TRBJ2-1	CASSLGLGLPQFF	TGTGCCAGCAGTTTAGGGCTGGGACTACCGCAGTTCTTC
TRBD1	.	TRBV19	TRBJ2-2	CASGGQGIGELFF	TGTGCCAGTGGGGGACAGGGGATCGGGGAGCTGTTTTTT
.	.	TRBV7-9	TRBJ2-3	CASSFQGTADTQYF	TGTGCCAGCAGCTTCCAGGGTACCGCAGATACGCAGTATTTT
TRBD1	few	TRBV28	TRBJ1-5	CASRTLTGSNQPQHF	TGTGCCAGCAGAACCCTGACAGGGAGCAATCAGCCCCAGCATTTT
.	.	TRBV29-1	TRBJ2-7	CSVTTGFYEQYF	TGCAGCGTCACCACAGGGTTCTACGAGCAGTACTTC
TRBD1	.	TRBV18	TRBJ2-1	CASSPQGQASYNEQFF	TGTGCCAGCTCACCACAGGGACAGGCCTCCTACAATGAGCAGTTCTTC
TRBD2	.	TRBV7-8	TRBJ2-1	CASSSSGRRNEQFF	TGTGCCAGCAGCTCAAGCGGGAGGCGTAATGAGCAGTTCTTC
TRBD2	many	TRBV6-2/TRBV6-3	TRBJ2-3	CASSYSYASGPTDTQYF	TGTGCCAGCAGTTACTCGTACGCTAGCGGACCTACAGATACGCAGTATTTT
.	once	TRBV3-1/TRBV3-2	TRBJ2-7	CASSQLQGSYEQYF	TGTGCCAGCAGCCAACTACAGGGTTCCTACGAGCAGTACTTC
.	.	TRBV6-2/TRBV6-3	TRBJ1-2	CASSWGDGYTF	TGTGCCAGCAGTTGGGGGGATGGCTACACCTTC
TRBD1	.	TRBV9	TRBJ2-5	CASSARQGARETQYF	TGTGCCAGCAGCGCCAGACAGGGGGCAAGGGAGACCCAGTACTTC
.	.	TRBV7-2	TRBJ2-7	CASSLAAEVLSSYEQYF	TGTGCCAGCAGCTTAGCGGCGGAAGTACTCAGCTCCTACGAGCAGTACTTC
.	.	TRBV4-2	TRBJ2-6	CASSLEGGSGANVLTF	TGTGCCAGCAGCCTCGAAGGGGGTTCTGGGGCCAACGTCCTGACTTTC
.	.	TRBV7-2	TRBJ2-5	CASAGGMGETQYF	TGTGCCAGCGCCGGCGGGATGGGTGAGACCCAGTACTTC
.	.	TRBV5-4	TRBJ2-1	CASSLRLGGYNEQFF	TGTGCCAGCAGCTTGAGATTGGGGGGTTACAATGAGCAGTTCTTC
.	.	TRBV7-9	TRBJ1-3	CASSPYSGNTIYF	TGTGCCAGCAGCCCTTACTCTGGAAACACCATATATTTT
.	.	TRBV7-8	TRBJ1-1	CASSLEGQVNTEAFF	TGTGCCAGCAGCTTGGAGGGTCAGGTGAACACTGAAGCTTTCTTT
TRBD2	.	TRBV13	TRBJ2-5	CASSTSVAETQYF	TGTGCCAGCAGCACTAGCGTTGCTGAGACCCAGTACTTC
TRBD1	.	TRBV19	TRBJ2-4	CASSTRDRLAKNIQYF	TGTGCCAGTAGTACCAGGGACAGACTAGCCAAAAACATTCAGTACTTC
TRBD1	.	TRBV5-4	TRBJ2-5	CASSSDRVNYQETQYF	TGTGCCAGCAGCTCCGACAGGGTAAACTATCAAGAGACCCAGTACTTC
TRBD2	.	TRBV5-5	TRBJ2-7	CASSSQGASGAYEQYF	TGTGCCAGCAGCTCCCAAGGGGCTAGCGGGGCCTACGAGCAGTACTTC
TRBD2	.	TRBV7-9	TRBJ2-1	CASSPRLAGGDNEQFF	TGTGCCAGCAGCCCCCGACTAGCGGGAGGGGACAATGAGCAGTTCTTC
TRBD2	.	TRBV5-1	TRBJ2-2	CASSLVAGATGELFF	TGCGCCAGCAGCTTGGTTGCGGGAGCAACCGGGGAGCTGTTTTTT
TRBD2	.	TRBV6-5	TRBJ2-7	CASSFSGGSSYEQYF	TGTGCCAGCAGCTTTAGCGGGGGTTCCTCCTACGAGCAGTACTTC
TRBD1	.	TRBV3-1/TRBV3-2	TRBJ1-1	CASSQLIGDRQDTEAFF	TGTGCCAGCAGCCAACTTATCGGGGACAGGCAGGACACTGAAGCTTTCTTT
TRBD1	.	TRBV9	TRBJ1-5	CASSVGTGSNQPQHF	TGTGCCAGCAGCGTAGGGACAGGGAGCAATCAGCCCCAGCATTTT
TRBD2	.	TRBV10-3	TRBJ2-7	CAISRGDFYEQYF	TGTGCCATCAGCCGGGGGGATTTCTACGAGCAGTACTTC
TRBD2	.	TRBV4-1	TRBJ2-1	CASSQGRTRLAGGNEQFF	TGCGCCAGCAGCCAAGGTCGGACGCGACTAGCGGGGGGGAATGAGCAGTTCTTC
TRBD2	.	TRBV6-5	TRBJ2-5	CASSPRDYKETQYF	TGTGCCAGCAGTCCCCGGGACTATAAAGAGACCCAGTACTTC
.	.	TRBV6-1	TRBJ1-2	CASSERAGIMLDGYTF	TGTGCCAGCAGTGAAAGGGCGGGAATTATGTTGGATGGCTACACCTTC
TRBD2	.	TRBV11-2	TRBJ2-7	CATLAGYEQYF	TGTGCCACCCTAGCGGGTTACGAGCAGTACTTC
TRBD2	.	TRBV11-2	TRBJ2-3	CASSSHMGGVDTQYF	TGTGCCAGCAGCTCCCACATGGGAGGGGTAGATACGCAGTATTTT
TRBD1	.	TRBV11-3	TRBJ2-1	CASSLGRGQGNEQFF	TGTGCCAGCAGCTTAGGGAGGGGACAGGGGAATGAGCAGTTCTTC
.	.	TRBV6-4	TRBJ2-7	CASSDSGPRGDYEQYF	TGTGCCAGCAGTGACTCCGGGCCCCGCGGGGACTACGAGCAGTACTTC
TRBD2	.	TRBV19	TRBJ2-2	CASRGLAGNTGELFF	TGTGCCAGTAGAGGACTAGCGGGGAACACCGGGGAGCTGTTTTTT
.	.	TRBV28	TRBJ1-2	CATQVVSGIYGYTF	TGTGCCACCCAAGTCGTAAGCGGGATCTATGGCTACACCTTC
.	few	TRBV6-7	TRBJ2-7	CASSYSPQSRLEEGGSYEQYF	TGTGCCAGCAGTTACTCTCCGCAGAGCCGACTGGAGGAAGGGGGCTCCTACGAGCAGTACTTC
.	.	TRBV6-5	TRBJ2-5	CASSYSTQGETQYF	TGTGCCAGCAGTTACTCGACACAGGGCGAGACCCAGTACTTC
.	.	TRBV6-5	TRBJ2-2	CASSYSTSSNTGELFF	TGTGCCAGCAGTTACTCTACTAGCAGTAACACCGGGGAGCTGTTTTTT
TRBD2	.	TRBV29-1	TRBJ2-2	CSVETSLAENTGELFF	TGCAGCGTTGAAACGAGCCTAGCGGAAAACACCGGGGAGCTGTTTTTT
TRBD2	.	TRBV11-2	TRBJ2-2	CASSLVGWREGPDTGELFF	TGTGCCAGCAGCTTAGTAGGTTGGCGGGAGGGCCCGGACACCGGGGAGCTGTTTTTT
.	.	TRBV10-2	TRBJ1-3	CASSVGESGNTIYF	TGCGCCAGCAGTGTAGGAGAATCTGGAAACACCATATATTTT
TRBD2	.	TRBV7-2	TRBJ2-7	CASSLSGTTLYEQYF	TGTGCCAGCAGCTTGTCCGGGACTACCCTCTACGAGCAGTACTTC
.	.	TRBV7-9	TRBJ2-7	CASSEDSSYEQYF	TGTGCCAGCAGCGAGGACAGCTCCTACGAGCAGTACTTC
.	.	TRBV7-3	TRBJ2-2	CASSLMPSGLERSGELFF	TGTGCCAGCAGCTTAATGCCCTCGGGTCTGGAGAGAAGCGGGGAGCTGTTTTTT
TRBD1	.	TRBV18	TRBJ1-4	CASSPGQPATNEKLFF	TGTGCCAGCTCACCGGGACAGCCTGCAACTAATGAAAAACTGTTTTTT
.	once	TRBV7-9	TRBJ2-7	CASSVTYEQYF	TGTGCCAGCTCAGTGACCTACGAGCAGTACTTC
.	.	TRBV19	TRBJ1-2	CASTEAGPRIGYGYTF	TGTGCCAGTACCGAGGCAGGGCCCCGAATTGGCTATGGCTACACCTTC
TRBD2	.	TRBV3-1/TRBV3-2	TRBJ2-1	CASSQDLAGGRYNEQFF	TGTGCCAGCAGCCAAGATCTCGCGGGAGGGCGCTACAATGAGCAGTTCTTC
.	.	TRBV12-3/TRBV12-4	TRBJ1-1	CASSLSRGGLSFF	TGTGCCAGCAGTTTATCTCGGGGAGGCTTATCTTTCTTT
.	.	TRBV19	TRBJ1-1	CASRVQGVDTEAFF	TGTGCCAGTAGAGTACAGGGCGTGGACACTGAAGCTTTCTTT
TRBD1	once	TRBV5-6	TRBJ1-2	CASSPESGTVYGYTF	TGTGCCAGCAGCCCCGAATCCGGGACAGTCTATGGCTACACCTTC
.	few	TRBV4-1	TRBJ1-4	CASSQAGETEKLFF	TGCGCCAGCAGCCAAGCCGGAGAGACTGAAAAACTGTTTTTT